This TCR beta chain stems from a study of OX40 agonist ivuxolimab in advanced cancers. About the research overall: Intravenous ivuxolimab was administered to patients every 2 weeks at 0.01 to 10 mg/kg. Regarding the study as a whole: Expanded clones belonging to CD8+ T cells outnumbered, on average, those of CD4+.

The V and J ends lost 4 bases and 2 bases respectively, with 8 bases between them. CDR3 size: 13 residues. Germline values: CDR1 MGHRA, CDR2 YSYEKL. Comment on this clone: Its matching antigen is unknown.

Here immunoSEQ multiplex PCR was the method, and the copy in TCRdb shows in-frame clones only, minus some. The top ten hold roughly 5.3% of the sample, which has about 71,000 clones, 81% seen once. The TCR comes from an adult with an advanced solid tumor such as melanoma, head and neck, liver or kidney cancer. Here the sequenced sample was CD4+ or CD8+ T cells sorted from blood, taken in a trial of the OX40 agonist ivuxolimab. This rearrangement joins TRBV4-1 to TRBJ2-5; no firm D call. The CDR3 loop is CASSLILQETQYF. CDR3 in DNA: TGCGCCAGCAGCCTTATTTTACAAGAGACCCAGTACTTC.